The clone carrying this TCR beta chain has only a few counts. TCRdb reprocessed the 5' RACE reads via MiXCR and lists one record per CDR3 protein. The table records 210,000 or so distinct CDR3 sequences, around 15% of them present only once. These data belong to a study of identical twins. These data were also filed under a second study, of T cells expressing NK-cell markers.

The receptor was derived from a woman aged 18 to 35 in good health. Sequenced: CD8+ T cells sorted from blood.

The CDR3 loop reads CASRGTSETYEQYF. The CDR3 DNA reads TGCGCCAGCAGGGGTACTAGCGAAACCTACGAGCAGTACTTC. The chain carries TRBV5-1 and TRBJ2-7; 7 bases map to TRBD2. The germline CDR1 and CDR2 sequences are SGHRS and YFSETQ. V gave up 5 bases and J gave up 2 bases; unmatched junction bases: 7. There are 14 residues in the CDR3.